This T cell receptor (beta chain) was obtained from a study of blood T cell repertoires in COVID-19. For the study at large: Some COVID-19 samples were acute and others convalescent; all came from the United States, Italy and Spain. In each case, the material was cDNA or gDNA derived from T cells, B-cell-depleted T cells, or PBMCs.

Everyone who took part was 18 to 89 years old, and they came from about two dozen US areas. Germline V gene lookup returns CDR1 MDHEN and CDR2 SYDVKM. The junction had 7 bases not matched to a gene; V was cut back by 9 bases and J by 1 base. This CDR3 is built from 15 residues. Authors' data handling: Reference gene primer amplification gave nucleated cell count estimates. TCRdb keeps only in-frame clones here, not all; method: immunoSEQ multiplex PCR. The V and J calls and the clone size are those of that table, but D and trimming were determined from the DNA. The sample shows about 170,000 clones, 79% of them seen only once.

V gene TRBV28 combines with J gene TRBJ2-2; the match to TRBD2 covers 8 bases. Specimen: PBMCs or T cells enriched from blood (not recorded which). The clonotype comes from a woman in her 70s in a cohort exposed to, infected with or recovered from COVID-19 (not recorded which). The CDR3 reads CASCKAGENTGELFF. The CDR3 DNA is TGTGCCAGTTGTAAAGCGGGGGAGAACACCGGGGAGCTGTTTTTT.